This T cell receptor (beta chain) was sequenced for a study of PD-1 blockade in mismatch repair-deficient tumors (dated 2017 in TCRdb). About the investigation overall: Between late 2013 and September 2016, some 92 consecutive patients with around 11 mismatch repair-deficient cancer types, all previously treated and progressing, were enrolled in the trial. Deep sequencing of TCR CDR3 regions was used to track tumor-associated T cell clones in peripheral blood of patients responding to PD-1 blockade. General study outcomes and caveats: Tumor-resident clones, often undetectable in blood before treatment, expanded rapidly after pembrolizumab and then contracted, generally before radiologic responses.

With regard to this clone: The target of this receptor is not known. The input lacks base qualities; no much larger clone sits a single base away.

Mismatch repair deficiency in every enrolled patient was established by polymerase chain reaction or immunohistochemistry. TCR sequencing was carried out for a few patients who responded to pembrolizumab therapy. Pembrolizumab PD-1 blockade was prospectively tested in advanced mismatch repair-deficient cancers, regardless of tissue of origin, in the phase II trial. Serial peripheral blood T cell samples were collected before and at multiple times after starting PD-1 blockade. Blood sampling times were expressed in weeks after the first pembrolizumab dose. The CDR3 spans 16 residues, from the cysteine through the phenylalanine. Only the CDR3 part of the read is kept: 48 bases, read in frame from the first base. CDR1 SQVTM and CDR2 ANQGSEA are derived from the germline V gene. Germline trimming amounts to 2 bases on V and 5 bases on J, with 12 as the count of junction bases outside the gene matches.

The library relied on the immunoSEQ multiplex PCR assay. This is the immuneACCESS table as TCRdb keeps it, with only in-frame sequences that have V and J called. A part of the clones is gone; compared with another copy, unresolved V genes explain less than half, and the rest is unexplained. This sample gives 38,000 or so clones in total; approximately 81% of them show up just once. Of the sample, 3.5% to 4% falls within the top ten clones. The chain is assembled from TRBV29-1 and TRBJ2-5; TRBD2 fits 9 bases in the junction. The sequence came from an adult with mismatch repair-deficient cancer. Sequenced material: peripheral blood, taken around 76 weeks after starting pembrolizumab. The sequence in DNA is TGCAGCGTTGAAATTGGCGGGAGGGGGGCTGGGGAGACCCAGTACTTC. Its protein reads: CSVEIGGRGAGETQYF. The full variable domain, with segments outside the CDR3 supplied by the reference TRBV29-1 and TRBJ2-5 proteins, appears as SAVISQKPSRDICQRGTSLTIQCQVDSQVTMMFWYRQQPGQSLTLIATANQGSEATYESGFVIDKFPISRPNLTFSTLTVSNMSPEDSSIYLCSVEIGGRGAGETQYFGPGTRLLVL.